Listed below are T cell receptor beta chains from one sample, sequenced in a study of CD8 T cells in Susac syndrome. TCRdb itself ran the immunoSEQ multiplex PCR reads through MiXCR, one entry per CDR3 protein. The profile shows fewer than 95,000 distinct CDR3 sequences, approximately 96% of them singletons. The sample taken for sequencing was CD8+ T cells from PBMCs. The receptor set was obtained from a human donor with Susac syndrome. Both conserved end residues are part of each CDR3. Fields, in order: J gene, clone size, D gene, V gene, CDR3 DNA, CDR3 protein. The D gene is left open where the match is weak. Expanded clones are given a class, and other clones once, few, many or no size at all.

J gene: TRBJ1-2
clone size: -
D gene: -
V gene: TRBV20-1
CDR3 DNA: TGCAGTGCTAGATCTGAGGGTACGAACTATGGCTACACCTTC
CDR3 protein: CSARSEGTNYGYTF

J gene: TRBJ1-2
clone size: -
D gene: -
V gene: TRBV2
CDR3 DNA: TGTGCCAGCAGCCCCGTATCCGGGTCCTATGGCTACACCTTC
CDR3 protein: CASSPVSGSYGYTF

J gene: TRBJ2-7
clone size: -
D gene: TRBD1
V gene: TRBV4-3
CDR3 DNA: TGCGCCAGCAGCCAAGATTCGACAGGGGTCGAGCAGTACTTC
CDR3 protein: CASSQDSTGVEQYF

J gene: TRBJ1-4
clone size: -
D gene: -
V gene: TRBV4-3
CDR3 DNA: TGCGCCAGCAGCCAAGGAGGGACAACTAATGAAAAACTGTTTTTT
CDR3 protein: CASSQGGTTNEKLFF

J gene: TRBJ1-6
clone size: once
D gene: -
V gene: TRBV7-3
CDR3 DNA: TGTGCCAGCAGCTCCAACCGGGGGAATTCACCCCTCCACTTT
CDR3 protein: CASSSNRGNSPLHF

J gene: TRBJ1-6
clone size: -
D gene: -
V gene: TRBV20-1
CDR3 DNA: TGCAGTGCTCAAAAGGGTAGCTCCTATAATTCACCCCTCCACTTT
CDR3 protein: CSAQKGSSYNSPLHF

J gene: TRBJ1-1
clone size: -
D gene: TRBD1
V gene: TRBV12-3/TRBV12-4
CDR3 DNA: TGTGCCAGCAGTCCCCGGACAGGTGGGGGGACTGAAGCTTTCTTT
CDR3 protein: CASSPRTGGGTEAFF

J gene: TRBJ2-1
clone size: -
D gene: -
V gene: TRBV9
CDR3 DNA: TGTGCCAGCAGCGCCGAAGGGGGCTCCTACAATGAGCAGTTCTTC
CDR3 protein: CASSAEGGSYNEQFF

J gene: TRBJ2-1
clone size: -
D gene: -
V gene: TRBV20-1
CDR3 DNA: TGCAGTGCCTCCGGACAAAAACGGGACAATGAGCAGTTCTTC
CDR3 protein: CSASGQKRDNEQFF

J gene: TRBJ2-6
clone size: -
D gene: -
V gene: TRBV15
CDR3 DNA: TGTGCCACCAGCAGAGATGGTTGGGAAGTAAACGTCCTGACTTTC
CDR3 protein: CATSRDGWEVNVLTF

J gene: TRBJ1-2
clone size: -
D gene: TRBD1
V gene: TRBV7-9
CDR3 DNA: TGTGCCAGCAGCTTAGTGCCGGGACAGGGGTATGGCTACACCTTC
CDR3 protein: CASSLVPGQGYGYTF

J gene: TRBJ2-2
clone size: -
D gene: -
V gene: TRBV5-6
CDR3 DNA: TGTGCCAGCAGCTCCGGGACCGGGGAGCTGTTTTTT
CDR3 protein: CASSSGTGELFF

J gene: TRBJ2-5
clone size: -
D gene: TRBD2
V gene: TRBV9
CDR3 DNA: TGTGCCAGCAGCGAGTCTGGGGGGGGAGAGACCCAGTACTTC
CDR3 protein: CASSESGGGETQYF

J gene: TRBJ2-7
clone size: -
D gene: -
V gene: TRBV6-2/TRBV6-3
CDR3 DNA: TGTGCCAGCAGCCGGGACCACTCCTACGAGCAGTACTTC
CDR3 protein: CASSRDHSYEQYF

J gene: TRBJ2-7
clone size: -
D gene: TRBD1
V gene: TRBV9
CDR3 DNA: TGTGCCAGCAGCGTAGGCCAGGGGGCCGACGAGCAGTACTTC
CDR3 protein: CASSVGQGADEQYF

J gene: TRBJ1-1
clone size: -
D gene: -
V gene: TRBV11-3
CDR3 DNA: TGTGCCAGCAGCTTAGAGTTGACTGAAGCTTTCTTT
CDR3 protein: CASSLELTEAFF

J gene: TRBJ1-1
clone size: -
D gene: TRBD1
V gene: TRBV13
CDR3 DNA: TGTGCCAGCAGCCCCGATTACGGACAGGGCAGTAGGACTGAAGCTTTCTTT
CDR3 protein: CASSPDYGQGSRTEAFF

J gene: TRBJ1-1
clone size: -
D gene: TRBD1
V gene: TRBV30
CDR3 DNA: TGTGCCTGGAGTCGGACAGGTCGGGACACTGAAGCTTTCTTT
CDR3 protein: CAWSRTGRDTEAFF

J gene: TRBJ1-1
clone size: -
D gene: -
V gene: TRBV7-3
CDR3 DNA: TGTGCCAGCAGCTTATCAGGATCCGCGTACACTGAAGCTTTCTTT
CDR3 protein: CASSLSGSAYTEAFF

J gene: TRBJ2-5
clone size: -
D gene: -
V gene: TRBV7-7
CDR3 DNA: TGTGCTAGCAGCCCGAACAGGTTTGGAGAGACCCAGTACTTC
CDR3 protein: CASSPNRFGETQYF

J gene: TRBJ1-2
clone size: -
D gene: -
V gene: TRBV7-6
CDR3 DNA: TGTGCCAGCAGCTTCAGGTTGAGTGGCTACACCTTC
CDR3 protein: CASSFRLSGYTF

J gene: TRBJ1-6
clone size: -
D gene: -
V gene: TRBV7-2
CDR3 DNA: TGTGCCAGCAGCTTAGAAGGGCCTAATTCACCCCTCCACTTT
CDR3 protein: CASSLEGPNSPLHF

J gene: TRBJ2-7
clone size: -
D gene: -
V gene: TRBV20-1
CDR3 DNA: TGCAGTGCTAGAGCGCATAGGGCCCCCTACGAGCAGTACTTC
CDR3 protein: CSARAHRAPYEQYF

J gene: TRBJ1-5
clone size: few
D gene: -
V gene: TRBV18
CDR3 DNA: TGTGCCAGCTCACCAGGGGGGAGCAATCAGCCCCAGCATTTT
CDR3 protein: CASSPGGSNQPQHF

J gene: TRBJ2-1
clone size: -
D gene: -
V gene: TRBV7-3
CDR3 DNA: TGTGCCAGCAGCTTAACCGTGGGGGGCATCTACAATGAGCAGTTCTTC
CDR3 protein: CASSLTVGGIYNEQFF

J gene: TRBJ2-7
clone size: -
D gene: -
V gene: TRBV4-3
CDR3 DNA: TGCGCCAGCAGCCAAGTTGTAGCCTCCTACGAGCAGTACTTC
CDR3 protein: CASSQVVASYEQYF

J gene: TRBJ1-1
clone size: -
D gene: -
V gene: TRBV20-1
CDR3 DNA: TGCAGTGCTAGTCGCCAGCCTGAAGCTTTCTTT
CDR3 protein: CSASRQPEAFF

J gene: TRBJ2-7
clone size: -
D gene: -
V gene: TRBV21-1
CDR3 DNA: TGTGCCAGCAGCAAGGGGCGACGACTCTACGAGCAGTACTTC
CDR3 protein: CASSKGRRLYEQYF